These T cell receptor beta chains were read from a single sample in a study of blood T cell repertoires in COVID-19. The protocol was immunoSEQ multiplex PCR, while the TCRdb copy is restricted to in-frame clones and leaves out a portion. The sample lists approximately 310,000 clones; approximately 81% were seen once. Sequencing was carried out using PBMCs or T cells enriched from blood (not recorded which). All receptors derive from a woman aged 25 to 39 who had been exposed to COVID-19. CDR3s include the opening cysteine and the closing phenylalanine or tryptophan. The D gene is left open where the match is weak. Clone size appears in some rows only: once, few, many, or a class for an expanded clone.

abundance: NA
j_gene: TRBJ2-2
v_gene: TRBV24-1
d_gene: TRBD1
CDR3nt: TGTGCCACCAGTGATCGATTATTGACAGGGCGGACCGGGGAGCTGTTTTTT
CDR3aa: CATSDRLLTGRTGELFF

abundance: NA
j_gene: TRBJ2-3
v_gene: TRBV2
d_gene: TRBD2
CDR3nt: TGTGCCATCCCCTTGACTAGCGGGGGCGGGGATACGCAGTATTTT
CDR3aa: CAIPLTSGGGDTQYF

abundance: NA
j_gene: TRBJ2-7
v_gene: TRBV2
d_gene: TRBD2
CDR3nt: TGTGCCAGCAGTGAAGACACTAGCGGAACCTACGAGCAGTACTTC
CDR3aa: CASSEDTSGTYEQYF

abundance: NA
j_gene: TRBJ1-2
v_gene: TRBV7-9
d_gene: TRBD1
CDR3nt: TGTGCCAGCAGCTTAGCTGGTACAGGGGGCTATGACTATGGCTACACCTTC
CDR3aa: CASSLAGTGGYDYGYTF

abundance: NA
j_gene: TRBJ1-1
v_gene: TRBV16
d_gene: NA
CDR3nt: TGTGCCAACAGCCCTAGGGGTTCGAACACTGAAGCTTTCTTT
CDR3aa: CANSPRGSNTEAFF

abundance: NA
j_gene: TRBJ2-7
v_gene: TRBV14
d_gene: NA
CDR3nt: TGTGCCAGCAGCCTCGTACGGAGGGCCTACGAGCAGTACTTC
CDR3aa: CASSLVRRAYEQYF

abundance: NA
j_gene: TRBJ2-5
v_gene: TRBV6-1
d_gene: TRBD2
CDR3nt: TGTGCCAGCAGTGAAAGCGGGGGGGCCCAAGAGACCCAGTACTTC
CDR3aa: CASSESGGAQETQYF

abundance: NA
j_gene: TRBJ2-7
v_gene: TRBV3-1/TRBV3-2
d_gene: NA
CDR3nt: TGTGCCAGCAGCCAAGATAATGAGTTGTACGAGCAGTACTTC
CDR3aa: CASSQDNELYEQYF

abundance: NA
j_gene: TRBJ2-3
v_gene: TRBV29-1
d_gene: TRBD2
CDR3nt: TGCAGCGTCCTACCCCCACGGGGGGGCCATTTGACAGATACGCAGTATTTT
CDR3aa: CSVLPPRGGHLTDTQYF

abundance: NA
j_gene: TRBJ2-7
v_gene: TRBV6-1
d_gene: NA
CDR3nt: TGTGCCAGCAGTGAAATGGGCTTTTCCTACGAGCAGTACTTC
CDR3aa: CASSEMGFSYEQYF

abundance: NA
j_gene: TRBJ1-6
v_gene: TRBV27
d_gene: NA
CDR3nt: TGTGCCAGCAGTTCAGTCCCGAAAGATTCACCCCTCCACTTT
CDR3aa: CASSSVPKDSPLHF

abundance: NA
j_gene: TRBJ2-7
v_gene: TRBV7-6
d_gene: NA
CDR3nt: TGTGCCAGCAGCTTAGGGGGCCGGGACACAACCTACGAGCAGTACTTC
CDR3aa: CASSLGGRDTTYEQYF

abundance: NA
j_gene: TRBJ1-6
v_gene: TRBV15
d_gene: TRBD1
CDR3nt: TGTGCCACCAGCAGAGACCCCCAGGGGGCATTTAATTCACCCCTCCACTTT
CDR3aa: CATSRDPQGAFNSPLHF

abundance: NA
j_gene: TRBJ2-1
v_gene: TRBV5-1
d_gene: NA
CDR3nt: TGCGCCAGCAGCCTGGGGGCGAGCTCCTACAATGAGCAGTTCTTC
CDR3aa: CASSLGASSYNEQFF

abundance: NA
j_gene: TRBJ1-1
v_gene: TRBV6-6
d_gene: TRBD1
CDR3nt: TGTGCCAGCGGGCGGACAGGGTCGAACGCTTTCTTT
CDR3aa: CASGRTGSNAFF

abundance: NA
j_gene: TRBJ1-2
v_gene: TRBV5-4
d_gene: TRBD1
CDR3nt: TGTGCCAGCAGCTTAGACAGGGGATGGGGCTACACCTTC
CDR3aa: CASSLDRGWGYTF

abundance: NA
j_gene: TRBJ1-2
v_gene: TRBV19
d_gene: TRBD1
CDR3nt: TGTGCCAGTAGTGAAAGGACAGGGAACTATGGCTACACCTTC
CDR3aa: CASSERTGNYGYTF

abundance: NA
j_gene: TRBJ1-2
v_gene: TRBV27
d_gene: NA
CDR3nt: TGTGCCAGCAGCGGCGGCTCATACTATGGCTACACCTTC
CDR3aa: CASSGGSYYGYTF

abundance: NA
j_gene: TRBJ1-3
v_gene: TRBV6-2/TRBV6-3
d_gene: TRBD1
CDR3nt: TGTGCCAGCAGTGCCGGGACAGCGATCTCTGGAAACACCATATATTTT
CDR3aa: CASSAGTAISGNTIYF

abundance: once
j_gene: TRBJ2-2
v_gene: TRBV19
d_gene: TRBD2
CDR3nt: TGTGCCAGTAGTACTCAGCGGGAGGCGAACACCGGGGAGCTGTTTTTT
CDR3aa: CASSTQREANTGELFF

abundance: NA
j_gene: TRBJ1-3
v_gene: TRBV5-4
d_gene: NA
CDR3nt: TGTGCCAGCAGCTTGGCGGGAACTGGAAACACCATATATTTT
CDR3aa: CASSLAGTGNTIYF

abundance: NA
j_gene: TRBJ2-3
v_gene: TRBV7-9
d_gene: NA
CDR3nt: TGTGCCAGCAGTTACAAGGTCCAGGGATTGTTAGATACGCAGTATTTT
CDR3aa: CASSYKVQGLLDTQYF

abundance: few
j_gene: TRBJ1-2
v_gene: TRBV28
d_gene: TRBD1
CDR3nt: TGTGCCAGCAGTTTAAGGCCAGTTGGGACAGGGGTTGAGTATGGCTACACCTTC
CDR3aa: CASSLRPVGTGVEYGYTF

abundance: NA
j_gene: TRBJ2-1
v_gene: TRBV10-3
d_gene: TRBD1
CDR3nt: TGTGCCATCAGTCCCCGGCAGGACAGGGGGCCCAATGAGCAGTTCTTC
CDR3aa: CAISPRQDRGPNEQFF

abundance: NA
j_gene: TRBJ1-4
v_gene: TRBV4-1
d_gene: NA
CDR3nt: TGCGCCAGCAGTCAGTTTGGGGTTTCCCGGGACACAACTAATGAAAAACTGTTTTTT
CDR3aa: CASSQFGVSRDTTNEKLFF

abundance: NA
j_gene: TRBJ1-2
v_gene: TRBV2
d_gene: TRBD1
CDR3nt: TGTGCCAGCAGACTAGACAGGGCGCTCTATGGCTACACCTTC
CDR3aa: CASRLDRALYGYTF

abundance: NA
j_gene: TRBJ1-2
v_gene: TRBV5-4
d_gene: TRBD1
CDR3nt: TGTGCCAGCAGCTTGGCCGGGACAGGTAGAGGCTACACCTTC
CDR3aa: CASSLAGTGRGYTF

abundance: NA
j_gene: TRBJ2-5
v_gene: TRBV30
d_gene: TRBD1
CDR3nt: TGTGCCTGGAGGAGCGGGACAGGGGAAGAGACCCAGTACTTC
CDR3aa: CAWRSGTGEETQYF

abundance: NA
j_gene: TRBJ2-2
v_gene: TRBV7-3
d_gene: TRBD2
CDR3nt: TGTGCCAGCAGCTTAAAGGCTAGCGGGGGAACCGGGGAGCTGTTTTTT
CDR3aa: CASSLKASGGTGELFF

abundance: NA
j_gene: TRBJ1-6
v_gene: TRBV6-1
d_gene: NA
CDR3nt: TGTGCCAGCAGTGAAGCGCTACAGACGTCGACCCTCCACTTT
CDR3aa: CASSEALQTSTLHF

abundance: NA
j_gene: TRBJ2-7
v_gene: TRBV28
d_gene: TRBD1
CDR3nt: TGTGCCAGCAGTTTAAAGGGACAGGGGGCGCGTTCCTACGAGCAGTACTTC
CDR3aa: CASSLKGQGARSYEQYF

abundance: NA
j_gene: TRBJ1-1
v_gene: TRBV2
d_gene: TRBD1
CDR3nt: TGTGCCAGCAAACAGGGGGGAACTGAAGCTTTCTTT
CDR3aa: CASKQGGTEAFF

abundance: NA
j_gene: TRBJ2-7
v_gene: TRBV19
d_gene: TRBD1
CDR3nt: TGTGCCAGTAGTATCTCAGGGGGCTTCTACGAGCAGTACTTC
CDR3aa: CASSISGGFYEQYF

abundance: NA
j_gene: TRBJ2-3
v_gene: TRBV2
d_gene: NA
CDR3nt: TGTGCCAGCAGTGATAGGGGTGCCCCCACAGATACGCAGTATTTT
CDR3aa: CASSDRGAPTDTQYF

abundance: NA
j_gene: TRBJ2-3
v_gene: TRBV30
d_gene: TRBD1
CDR3nt: TGTGCCTGGAGTGGCGACAGGGGTTCTACGCAGTATTTT
CDR3aa: CAWSGDRGSTQYF

abundance: NA
j_gene: TRBJ1-6
v_gene: TRBV18
d_gene: TRBD1
CDR3nt: TGTGCCAGCTCACCTGCAGGGACAGAGTCACCCCTCCACTTT
CDR3aa: CASSPAGTESPLHF

abundance: once
j_gene: TRBJ2-3
v_gene: TRBV3-1/TRBV3-2
d_gene: TRBD2
CDR3nt: TGTGCCAGCAGCCCGGGACTAGCGGGGGGAGGAGATACGCAGTATTTT
CDR3aa: CASSPGLAGGGDTQYF

abundance: NA
j_gene: TRBJ2-1
v_gene: TRBV6-5
d_gene: NA
CDR3nt: TGTGCCAGCAGCTCTGACTCTCAGCAGTTCTTC
CDR3aa: CASSSDSQQFF

abundance: NA
j_gene: TRBJ1-1
v_gene: TRBV6-2/TRBV6-3
d_gene: NA
CDR3nt: TGTGCCAGCAGTTACTCCAAAGGAGCCTTGAACACTGAAGCTTTCTTT
CDR3aa: CASSYSKGALNTEAFF

abundance: NA
j_gene: TRBJ1-1
v_gene: TRBV14
d_gene: NA
CDR3nt: TGTGCCAGCAGCCAGTGGGGGCAGAACACTGAAGCTTTCTTT
CDR3aa: CASSQWGQNTEAFF

abundance: NA
j_gene: TRBJ1-1
v_gene: TRBV12-5
d_gene: NA
CDR3nt: TGTGCTAGTGGTTTGCGAGGGAACACTGAAGCTTTCTTT
CDR3aa: CASGLRGNTEAFF

abundance: NA
j_gene: TRBJ1-6
v_gene: TRBV30
d_gene: NA
CDR3nt: TGTGCCTGGACCGCCCCCGGGTACAATTCACCCCTCCACTTT
CDR3aa: CAWTAPGYNSPLHF

abundance: NA
j_gene: TRBJ1-1
v_gene: TRBV27
d_gene: TRBD1
CDR3nt: TGTGCCAGCAGTTTATCGAGTTTCGGGACAGCCTCCTACACTGAAGCTTTCTTT
CDR3aa: CASSLSSFGTASYTEAFF

abundance: once
j_gene: TRBJ1-1
v_gene: TRBV29-1
d_gene: TRBD1
CDR3nt: TGCAGCGTTGATCGGACAGGGTACACTGAAGCTTTCTTT
CDR3aa: CSVDRTGYTEAFF

abundance: once
j_gene: TRBJ2-5
v_gene: TRBV30
d_gene: TRBD2
CDR3nt: TGTGCCTGGAGTGAAGACCCGGGACTAGCAGTCCGAGAGACCCAGTACTTC
CDR3aa: CAWSEDPGLAVRETQYF

abundance: NA
j_gene: TRBJ2-7
v_gene: TRBV11-2
d_gene: NA
CDR3nt: TGTGCCAGCAGCACGAGCCAGGGGATTGGGGAGCAGTACTTC
CDR3aa: CASSTSQGIGEQYF

abundance: NA
j_gene: TRBJ1-2
v_gene: TRBV10-1
d_gene: TRBD1
CDR3nt: TGCGCCAGCAGTGAGTCGGGGACAGGGAGTGGCTACACCTTC
CDR3aa: CASSESGTGSGYTF

abundance: NA
j_gene: TRBJ1-1
v_gene: TRBV28
d_gene: NA
CDR3nt: TGTGCCAGCAGTGAACCGGGACACCTCGGGCATGCTTTCTTT
CDR3aa: CASSEPGHLGHAFF

abundance: few
j_gene: TRBJ1-4
v_gene: TRBV28
d_gene: TRBD1
CDR3nt: TGTGCCAGCAGTTTATTGGGACAGGGGGCTTTCGGTGAAAAACTGTTTTTT
CDR3aa: CASSLLGQGAFGEKLFF

abundance: NA
j_gene: TRBJ2-1
v_gene: TRBV7-3
d_gene: NA
CDR3nt: TGTGCCAGCAGCTCGCCGGGGTACAATGAGCAGTTCTTC
CDR3aa: CASSSPGYNEQFF

abundance: NA
j_gene: TRBJ1-6
v_gene: TRBV21-1
d_gene: NA
CDR3nt: TGTGCCAGACTCCATAGCTTAGAGAGCTCCTATAATTCACCCCTCCACTTT
CDR3aa: CARLHSLESSYNSPLHF

abundance: NA
j_gene: TRBJ2-7
v_gene: TRBV19
d_gene: NA
CDR3nt: TGTGCCAGTAGTATAGGGAGGGGCACCCTCTCCTACGAGCAGTACTTC
CDR3aa: CASSIGRGTLSYEQYF

abundance: NA
j_gene: TRBJ1-2
v_gene: TRBV29-1
d_gene: NA
CDR3nt: TGCAGCGTTGAGGAACAGGGTGTGGATGGCTACACCTTC
CDR3aa: CSVEEQGVDGYTF

abundance: NA
j_gene: TRBJ2-1
v_gene: TRBV7-3
d_gene: TRBD1
CDR3nt: TGTGCCAGCAGCTCGCGGGACAGGGCCTTCAATGAGCAGTTCTTC
CDR3aa: CASSSRDRAFNEQFF

abundance: NA
j_gene: TRBJ2-1
v_gene: TRBV4-1
d_gene: TRBD2
CDR3nt: TGCGCCAGCAGCCAAGTTTCCAGCGGGAGATCTATGAGTGTCTTC
CDR3aa: CASSQVSSGRSMSVF

abundance: few
j_gene: TRBJ1-6
v_gene: TRBV19
d_gene: NA
CDR3nt: TGTGCCAGTAGTATTCGGGAATCGCCTAATTCACCCCTCCACTTT
CDR3aa: CASSIRESPNSPLHF

abundance: NA
j_gene: TRBJ1-6
v_gene: TRBV6-1
d_gene: TRBD1
CDR3nt: TGTGCCAGCACGACAGGGAATAATTCACCCCTCCACTTT
CDR3aa: CASTTGNNSPLHF

abundance: NA
j_gene: TRBJ1-5
v_gene: TRBV7-9
d_gene: NA
CDR3nt: TGTGCCAGCAGCCTCTGGGGTGGGGTGGAGGATCAGCCCCAGCATTTT
CDR3aa: CASSLWGGVEDQPQHF

abundance: NA
j_gene: TRBJ1-2
v_gene: TRBV19
d_gene: NA
CDR3nt: TGTGCCAGTAACCGGCCTGGACAGCCATCCTATGGCTACACCTTC
CDR3aa: CASNRPGQPSYGYTF

abundance: few
j_gene: TRBJ1-1
v_gene: TRBV29-1
d_gene: NA
CDR3nt: TGCAGCGTTGACCCTTTATCGCAGCAGGGTGAAGCTTTCTTT
CDR3aa: CSVDPLSQQGEAFF